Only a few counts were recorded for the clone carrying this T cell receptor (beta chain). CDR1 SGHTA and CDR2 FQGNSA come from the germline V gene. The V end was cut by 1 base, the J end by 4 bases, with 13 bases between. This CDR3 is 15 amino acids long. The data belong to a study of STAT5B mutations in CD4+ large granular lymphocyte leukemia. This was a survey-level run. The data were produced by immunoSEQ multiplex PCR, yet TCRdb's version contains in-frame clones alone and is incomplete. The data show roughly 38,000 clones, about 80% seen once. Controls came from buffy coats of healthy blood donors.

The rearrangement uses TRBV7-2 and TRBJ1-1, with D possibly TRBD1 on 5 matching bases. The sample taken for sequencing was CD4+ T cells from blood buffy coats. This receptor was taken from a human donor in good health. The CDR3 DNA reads TGTGCCAGCAGCTTAGTCGACGTAGGGACCACTGAAGCTTTCTTT. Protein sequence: CASSLVDVGTTEAFF.